A single sample gave rise to the 20 T cell receptor beta chains below, sequenced in a study of T cell clonality in common variable immunodeficiency. Generated by immunoSEQ multiplex PCR, the TCRdb table keeps only in-frame clones and is missing some. The table records under 45,000 clones without singletons, the ten largest covering 9.5%. Sample: peripheral blood mononuclear cells. The receptors were gathered from a person between 18 and 75 years old in good health.

Comment on this clone: The DNA ends 3 residues before the CDR3 does, and the rest of the CDR3 is filled in from the germline J gene. This chain links TRBV20-1 with TRBJ1-2; 7 nucleotides agree with TRBD1. V trimming: 5 bases; J trimming: 6 bases; junction bases outside the gene matches: 9. The CDR3 runs to 13 residues. The germline V gene encodes CDR1 DFQATT and CDR2 SNEGSKA (reference sequence). The CDR3 sequence is CSAFTGTADGYTF. CDR3 bases read: TGCAGTGCTTTTACCGGGACAGCTGATGGC.

This clone occurred many times. The observed sequence ends 3 residues before the CDR3 terminus, with the missing tail filled in from the germline J gene. The rearrangement uses TRBV20-1 and TRBJ2-7, with 12 bases fitting TRBD2. The length of the CDR3 is 15 residues. V shed 3 bases and J 4 bases; nucleotides not matched to a gene: 7. Per germline, CDR1 DFQATT and CDR2 SNEGSKA (reference sequence). The CDR3 sequence is CSASSATSGRYEQYF. CDR3 bases read: TGCAGTGCTAGCAGCGCGACTAGCGGGAGATACGAG.

This clone was picked up many times. Read sequence stops 3 residues before the CDR3 end, and the germline J gene provides the missing end. V gene TRBV20-1 combines with J gene TRBJ2-2; 7 nucleotides line up with TRBD2. The CDR3 consists of 13 residues. Germline V lookup: CDR1 DFQATT, CDR2 SNEGSKA (reference sequence). V was clipped by 6 bases and J by 7 bases; unmatched bases: 8. This CDR3 reads CSAPRRTSGELFF. The sequenced CDR3 bases are TGCAGTGCCCCCCGGCGGACTAGCGGGGAG.

This clone showed up many times. CDR3 DNA (partial): TGTGCCAGCAGGTTCCGACTAGCGCTCACAGATACG. Translated: CASRFRLALTDT. The complete CDR3 reads CASRFRLALTDTQYF. This chain joins TRBV13 and TRBJ2-3, with 8 bases aligning to TRBD2. The sequenced fragment ends 3 residues before the CDR3 boundary, so the rest is inferred from the germline J gene. Trimming removed 6 bases from V and 2 bases from J; junction bases left unmatched: 7. Germline V CDR1 and CDR2: PRHDT, FYEKMQ (reference sequence). CDR3 length equals 15 residues.

Details on this clone: The read finishes 3 residues shy of the CDR3 end, and the germline J gene is used to complete it. The rearrangement joins TRBV7-9 to TRBJ1-1; 8 positions match TRBD1. Germline V gene data show CDR1 as SEHNR and CDR2 as FQNEAQ (reference sequence). This CDR3 region has 14 residues. The ends lost 6 bases at V and 2 bases at J; junction bases unmatched: 5. The CDR3 spells CASRPTGVNTEAFF. CDR3 DNA (partial): TGTGCCAGCAGACCGACAGGGGTAAACACTGAA.

The part of the CDR3 DNA that was read is TGTGCCAGCAGCCAAGACAGGGGGCCACCTTCACCC. It is translated as CASSQDRGPPSP. The full-length CDR3 reads as CASSQDRGPPSPLHF. This chain joins TRBV11-3 and TRBJ1-6, with 10 nucleotides matching TRBD1. From the germline J gene comes the end of the CDR3, since the read stops 3 residues before it. CDR3 length: 15 residues. J gave up 9 bases and V 5 bases, and 7 bases lay outside the gene matches. Germline V gene lookup returns CDR1 SGHNT and CDR2 YENEEA. The whole variable domain, filled in from reference TRBV11-3 and TRBJ1-6, reads EAGVVQSPRYKIIEKKQPVAFWCNPISGHNTLYWYLQNLGQGPELLIRYENEEAVDDSQLPKDRFSAERLKGVDSTLKIQPAELGDSAVYLCASSQDRGPPSPLHFGNGTRLTVT.

This clone was picked up many times. The CDR3 is cut off 3 residues early in the read; its end comes from the germline J gene. The chain joins TRBV5-1 to TRBJ2-3; D might be TRBD1 (6 bases). Germline CDR1 reads SGHRS; CDR2 reads YFSETQ. Trimming removed 4 bases from V and 2 bases from J, with 17 bases in between. This CDR3 is built from 16 residues. The CDR3 sequence: CASSPGWGLDTDTQYF. The DNA read from the CDR3 is TGCGCCAGCAGCCCGGGATGGGGGCTGGACACAGATACG.

Notes on this clone: The read finishes 3 residues shy of the CDR3 end, and the germline J gene is used to complete it. V is TRBV11-2 and J is TRBJ2-7; D gene ambiguous. Germline V gene data show CDR1 as SGHAT and CDR2 as FQNNGV. The CDR3 length is 15 residues. V lost 5 bases and J lost 4, with 18 bases in between. CDR3 DNA (partial): TGTGCCAGCAGCGAGACCGGGTCGTCTCGATACGAG. It specifies CASSETGSSRYE. The entire CDR3 is CASSETGSSRYEQYF.

This clone was counted many times. With the read ending 3 residues before the CDR3 end, the germline J gene is used to fill in that end. This rearrangement joins TRBV19 to TRBJ2-1; possibly TRBD1 for D (5 bases). Trimming stripped 7 bases from V and 9 bases from J, with 16 bases between. Germline V gene sequence: CDR1 LNHDA, CDR2 SQIVND (reference sequence). This CDR3 spans 13 amino acids. The CDR3 here is CASTTVGPCEQFF. The DNA read from the CDR3 is TGTGCCAGTACGACAGTGGGCCCCTGTGAG. Supplemented by reference TRBV19 and TRBJ2-1, the full variable domain reads DGGITQSPKYLFRKEGQNVTLSCEQNLNHDAMYWYRQDPGQGLRLIYYSQIVNDFQKGDIAEGYSVSREKKESFPLTVTSAQKNPTAFYLCASTTVGPCEQFFGPGTRLTVL.

This clone occurred many times. Read coverage stops 3 residues before the CDR3 terminus; the germline J gene supplies the remainder. This chain links TRBV4-2 with TRBJ2-3, with 7 bases lining up with TRBD2. Trimming at V came to 1 base and at J to 0 bases, leaving 4 bases not matched to a gene. This CDR3 is 16 amino acids long. The germline V gene has CDR1 LGHNA and CDR2 YNFKEQ. CDR3 DNA, as far as it was read: TGTGCCAGCAGCCAAGGAAATAGCGGGAGCACAGATACG. Amino acid sequence: CASSQGNSGSTDT. The whole CDR3 sequence is CASSQGNSGSTDTQYF.

This clone has ten or more counts. The missing CDR3 end, 3 residues past where the read stops, is filled in from the germline J gene. This chain uses TRBV6-2 or TRBV6-3 with TRBJ2-7; TRBD2 agrees at 11 bases. The CDR3 is 16 amino acids. V gave up 0 bases and J gave up 4 bases; unmatched junction bases: 5. CDR1 MNHEY and CDR2 SVGEGT come from the germline V gene. Incomplete CDR3 DNA: TGTGCCAGCAGTTACTCCCGACTAGCGGGAAGATACGAG. Translation gives CASSYSRLAGRYE. The full CDR3 protein reads CASSYSRLAGRYEQYF.

This clone was seen many times. The read stops 3 residues short of the end of the CDR3; the missing end is completed from the germline J gene. The chain links TRBV7-9 to TRBJ2-4; D call uncertain. Germline V gives CDR1 SEHNR, CDR2 FQNEAQ (reference sequence). The CDR3 contains 13 residues. The V gene lost 1 base and the J gene lost 6 bases, with 7 bases spanning the gap. CDR3 sequence reads: CASSLEAPNIQYF. The covered CDR3 bases are TGTGCCAGCAGCTTAGAGGCCCCAAACATT.

In its sample, this clone was seen many times. The CDR3 is cut off 3 residues early in the read; its end comes from the germline J gene. The V call is TRBV7-9, the J call TRBJ1-2, with 8 bases that match TRBD1. Germline V gene data show CDR1 as SEHNR and CDR2 as FQNEAQ (reference sequence). The CDR3 totals 14 residues. Trimming took 1 base from V and 5 from J; bases not matched to a gene: 3. The CDR3 sequence: CASSLGTGTYGYTF. The sequenced CDR3 bases are TGTGCCAGCAGCTTAGGGACAGGGACTTATGGC.

This clone was seen ten or more times. Sequencing ends 3 residues short of the CDR3 end; the germline J gene provides the rest. This chain joins TRBV20-1 and TRBJ2-3; 7 bases agree with TRBD1. CDR3 length: 15 amino acids. The germline V gene encodes CDR1 DFQATT and CDR2 SNEGSKA (reference sequence). The V segment lost 6 bases and the J segment 5 bases; nucleotides outside the gene matches: 14. The CDR3 sequence is CSAQRGQALGDTQYF. CDR3 DNA, as far as it was read: TGCAGTGCCCAGAGAGGACAGGCCCTGGGAGATACG.

This clone was observed at least ten times. The read gets to within 3 residues of the CDR3 end, and the germline J gene fills in the rest. This chain joins TRBV19 and TRBJ2-1; D call uncertain. Germline V CDR1 and CDR2: LNHDA, SQIVND (reference sequence). The V end was cut by 5 bases, the J end by 1 base, with 9 bases between. This CDR3 has 14 amino acids. The CDR3 bases that were read are TGTGCCAGTAGTCCCCGAGGTTCCTACAATGAG. This translates into CASSPRGSYNE. From start to end, the CDR3 is CASSPRGSYNEQFF.

This clone showed up just a few times. The read ends 3 residues shy of where the CDR3 ends; the end is completed using the germline J gene. The V and J genes are TRBV2 and TRBJ2-5, with 12 bases matching TRBD1. The CDR3 spans 15 residues. CDR1 is SNHLY, CDR2 FYNNEI, per germline. V shed 3 bases, J shed 5 bases, and the junction held 4 bases outside the gene matches. CDR3 loop: CASSEGQGAWETQYF. Incomplete CDR3 DNA: TGTGCCAGCAGTGAGGGACAGGGGGCATGGGAGACC.

The CDR3 sequence: CASSFNSYDYTF. The covered CDR3 bases are TGTGCCAGCAGCTTTAACTCCTACGAC. The rearrangement joins TRBV7-9 to TRBJ1-2, with D hard to call. The missing CDR3 end, 3 residues past where the read stops, is filled in from the germline J gene. Germline V gene lookup returns CDR1 SEHNR and CDR2 FQNEAQ (reference sequence). The CDR3 has 12 residues.

This clone was seen at least ten times. The read ends 3 residues early relative to the CDR3; the germline J gene fills the gap. The chain recombines TRBV5-4 with TRBJ1-2; 8 bases fit TRBD1. Looked up from germline, CDR1 is SGHNT and CDR2 is YYREEE (reference sequence). CDR3 length: 15 amino acids. The CDR3 region is CASSLDRDRFMDYTF. CDR3 DNA (partial): TGTGCCAGCAGCTTGGACCGGGACAGGTTCATGGAC. Together with reference TRBV5-4 and TRBJ1-2, the CDR3 gives the full variable domain: ETGVTQSPTHLIKTRGQQVTLRCSSQSGHNTVSWYQQALGQGPQFIFQYYREEENGRGNFPPRFSGLQFPNYSSELNVNALELDDSALYLCASSLDRDRFMDYTFGSGTRLTVV.

This clone showed up many times. The read ends 3 residues early relative to the CDR3; the germline J gene fills the gap. This chain links TRBV5-1 with TRBJ2-3; 10 bases line up with TRBD2. CDR3 length equals 17 residues. Germline CDR1 is SGHRS and CDR2 is YFSETQ. V lost 1 base, J lost 4 bases, and 9 bases stayed unmatched. The CDR3 is CASSLYSVAGGADTQYF. The DNA read from the CDR3 is TGCGCCAGCAGCTTGTATAGCGTAGCGGGAGGTGCAGATACG.

This clone has ten or more counts. The read ends 3 residues shy of where the CDR3 ends; the end is completed using the germline J gene. The chain joins TRBV5-1 to TRBJ1-4; 8 bases are shared with TRBD1. The length of the CDR3 is 14 residues. With 0 bases clipped from V and 8 bases from J, the junction kept 3 bases outside the gene matches. CDR1 is SGHRS, CDR2 YFSETQ, per germline. CDR3 protein: CASSLGTGTEKLFF. The covered CDR3 bases are TGCGCCAGCAGCTTGGGGACAGGGACCGAAAAA.